This T cell receptor beta chain stems from a study of cytomegalovirus exposure and HLA in healthy donors. Overall study: Researchers previously reported finding about 110 million unique TCR beta sequences from approximately 190 million T cells. There were more than 350 genotyped donors. Of these, about 80% fell in the genetic ancestry cluster associated with self-reported Caucasian donors.

This CDR3 is built from 14 residues. V dropped 1 base and J dropped 10; count of bases not matched to a gene: 8. Germline V gene data show CDR1 as GTSNPN and CDR2 as SVGIG (reference sequence). With 60 Vbeta and 13 Jbeta primers, the PCR was carried out. Produced via immunoSEQ multiplex PCR; TCRdb's table is partial and in-frame only. The sample contains some 150,000 clones, about 82% of which appear only once. This clonotype was sampled from a female donor in good health and CMV-seropositive. The V and J genes are TRBV30 and TRBJ2-3, with 10 bases lining up with TRBD2. The source material was PBMCs. The chain's CDR3 is CAWSEAGGPSPQYF. The CDR3 DNA follows: TGTGCCTGGAGTGAAGCGGGGGGGCCTTCTCCGCAGTATTTT.